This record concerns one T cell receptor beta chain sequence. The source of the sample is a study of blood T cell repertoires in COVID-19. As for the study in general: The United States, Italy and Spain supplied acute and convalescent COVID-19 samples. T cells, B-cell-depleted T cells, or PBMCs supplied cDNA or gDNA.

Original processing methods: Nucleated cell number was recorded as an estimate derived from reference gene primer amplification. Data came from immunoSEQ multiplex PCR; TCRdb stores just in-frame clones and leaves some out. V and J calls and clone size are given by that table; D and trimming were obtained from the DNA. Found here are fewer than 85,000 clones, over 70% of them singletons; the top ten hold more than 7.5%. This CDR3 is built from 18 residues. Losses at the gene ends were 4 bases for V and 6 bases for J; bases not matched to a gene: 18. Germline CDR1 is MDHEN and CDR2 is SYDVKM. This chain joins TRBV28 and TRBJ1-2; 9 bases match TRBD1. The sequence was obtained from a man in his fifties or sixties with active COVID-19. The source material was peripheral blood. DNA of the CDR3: TGTGCCAGCAGTTCCGAACAGACAACCCGGGACAGGGTGCATGGCTACACCTTC. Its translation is CASSSEQTTRDRVHGYTF.